The 18 T cell receptor beta chains below come from one sample, sequenced in a study of metastatic and nonmetastatic thyroid tumors. TCRdb re-called clones via MiXCR from the PCR reads. The table shows some 18,000 clones, with roughly 22% occurring only once. Among the patients, none had received any treatment before thyroid surgery. Material for sequencing was tumor tissue. These receptors were taken from a male donor with papillary thyroid cancer or a benign thyroid nodule (not recorded which). Some clones in this sample may be carry-over from other donors' samples.

This clone was seen more than once but under ten times. The chain employs TRBV6-1 and TRBJ1-2; D remains ambiguous. This CDR3 is 14 amino acids long. V lost 4 bases to trimming and J lost 2 bases, with 11 bases between them. Germline-derived CDR1 and CDR2 are MNHNS and SASEGT. The CDR3 DNA sequence: TGTGCCAGCAGTGGGTACCCAGCGAACTATGGCTACACCTTC. It codes for CASSGYPANYGYTF.

This clone was recorded at least ten times. The V call is TRBV7-6, the J call TRBJ1-1; 9 bases are shared with TRBD1. CDR1 and CDR2 from the germline V gene are SGHVS and FNYEAQ. The CDR3 totals 16 residues. Trimming took 1 base from V and 3 from J; bases not matched to a gene: 6. CDR3 DNA sequence: TGTGCCAGCAGCTTAGTGGACAGGGGAACGTACACTGAAGCTTTCTTT. As protein: CASSLVDRGTYTEAFF.

This clone was detected many times. The gene calls are TRBV28 and TRBJ1-4, with a possible D match to TRBD1 (5 bases). The CDR3 extends over 14 amino acids. Germline V lookup: CDR1 MDHEN, CDR2 SYDVKM. The ends were cut back, 7 bases at V and 4 bases at J, with 13 bases in the middle. The CDR3 loop reads CASTGGTDNEKLFF. For the CDR3, the DNA is TGTGCCAGCACCGGGGGGACGGATAATGAAAAACTGTTTTTT.

The chain combines TRBV10-2 with TRBJ1-6; a weak D match, TRBD1 (5 bases). V was trimmed by 2 bases and J by 7 bases, leaving 9 bases between them. The length of the CDR3 is 14 residues. CDR1 and CDR2 from the germline V gene are WSHSY and SAAADI. This CDR3 reads CASSEPPGNSPLHF. CDR3 DNA: TGCGCCAGCAGTGAGCCCCCAGGGAATTCACCCCTCCACTTT.

This clone came up many times. A junction boundary mismatches the germline segment, possibly from a read error. The genes are TRBV7-8 and TRBJ1-2; D is unresolved. The CDR3 sequence is 13 residues long. CDR1 and CDR2 from the germline V gene are SGHVS and FQNEAQ. The CDR3 DNA is TGTGTCAGCAGCTTATTAGGGAACTATGGCTACACCTTC. Translation gives CVSSLLGNYGYTF.

This chain links TRBV7-8 with TRBJ2-7; D gene ambiguous. Germline V gene sequence: CDR1 SGHVS, CDR2 FQNEAQ. The CDR3 length is 15 residues. Trimming stripped 6 bases from V and 2 bases from J, with 17 bases between. The CDR3 DNA sequence: TGTGCCAGCAGGGCACGGGCAGTCGGTACCTACGAGCAGTACTTC. This translates into CASRARAVGTYEQYF. Together with reference TRBV7-8 and TRBJ2-7, the CDR3 gives the full variable domain: GAGVSQSPRYKVAKRGQDVALRCDPISGHVSLFWYQQALGQGPEFLTYFQNEAQLDKSGLPSDRFFAERPEGSVSTLKIQRTQQEDSAVYLCASRARAVGTYEQYFGPGTRLTVT.

This clone has a count of ten or more. This chain uses TRBV6-1 with TRBJ1-5; D is uncertain. This CDR3 spans 17 amino acids. In germline, CDR1 is MNHNS, CDR2 SASEGT. Deletions cut 3 bases from V and 0 bases from J, with 15 bases between. The CDR3 coding sequence is TGTGCCAGCAGTGAGTGGGGAACAGCCTATAGCAATCAGCCCCAGCATTTT. Translating it yields CASSEWGTAYSNQPQHF.

This clone showed up many times. This CDR3 is CASSLYRGLNTEAFF. For the CDR3, the DNA is TGTGCCAGCAGTCTCTACAGGGGACTGAACACTGAAGCTTTCTTT. The chain uses TRBV28 and TRBJ1-1; 7 positions match TRBD1. With 5 bases clipped from V and 0 bases from J, the junction kept 6 bases outside the gene matches. Germline-derived CDR1 and CDR2 are MDHEN and SYDVKM. The CDR3 totals 15 residues.

This clone is labeled medium-sized. The V call is TRBV12-3 or TRBV12-4, the J call TRBJ1-5; D is possibly TRBD1 (6 bases). Trimming removed 1 base at V and 7 bases at J, with 11 bases between. This CDR3 is built from 14 residues. CDR3 DNA sequence: TGTGCCAGCAGTTTAGAGGGGGTTGCGCAGCCCCAGCATTTT. Its protein is CASSLEGVAQPQHF.

The gene calls are TRBV4-2 and TRBJ1-2, with 7 nucleotides matching TRBD1. Looked up from germline, CDR1 is LGHNA and CDR2 is YNFKEQ. The V and J ends lost 3 bases and 4 bases, in that order; junction bases with no gene match: 8. There are 15 residues in the CDR3. The CDR3 reads CASSHGQDFLYGYTF. The DNA of the CDR3 is TGTGCCAGCAGCCACGGACAGGACTTTCTCTATGGCTACACCTTC.

This clone was counted many times. This rearrangement joins TRBV19 to TRBJ1-5; the match to TRBD1 covers 10 bases. The CDR3 has 15 amino acids. Germline-derived CDR1 and CDR2 are LNHDA and SQIVND (reference sequence). V was clipped by 5 bases and J by 6 bases; unmatched bases: 7. CDR3 region: CASSPDRGLLQPQHF. CDR3 bases: TGTGCCAGTAGTCCAGACAGGGGGCTCCTTCAGCCCCAGCATTTT.

The table lists this clone with many counts. One end of the junction does not line up with germline, which may come from a read error. The chain recombines TRBV15 with TRBJ1-1; 7 bases fit TRBD1. The CDR3 has 12 residues. CDR1 and CDR2 (germline): LNHNV, YYDKDF (reference sequence). CDR3 coding DNA: TGTGCCACCAGCAGCCTAAAGGGGGCATCTAAATTC. Protein product: CATSSLKGASKF.

The sample holds many counts of this clone. The chain joins TRBV6-1 to TRBJ1-5; D remains ambiguous. Trimming removed 4 bases from V and 7 bases from J, with 14 bases in between. Germline CDR1 and CDR2: MNHNS and SASEGT. The CDR3 spans 14 residues. CDR3 sequence (DNA): TGTGCCAGCAGTGTGGATCCGACACCCCAGCCCCAGCATTTT. Protein sequence: CASSVDPTPQPQHF.

This rearrangement joins TRBV6-1 to TRBJ2-7; TRBD1 matches 8 bases. CDR1 is MNHNS and CDR2 is SASEGT in the germline V gene. The V segment lost 1 base and the J segment 6 bases; nucleotides outside the gene matches: 8. The CDR3 is 15 amino acids. The DNA for the CDR3 is TGTGCCAGCAGTGAAGTACCCGGGACAGGTGCCGAGCAGTACGTC. Amino acid sequence: CASSEVPGTGAEQYV.

This clone was recorded many times. This chain links TRBV9 with TRBJ1-4; tentative D call: TRBD1 (5 bases). Germline assignment: CDR1 SGDLS and CDR2 YYNGEE. This CDR3 has 14 residues. Trimming pared 3 bases from V and 11 bases from J, leaving 17 bases between. The CDR3 sequence is CASSDTGRGGKLFF. The CDR3 bases are TGTGCCAGCAGCGATACAGGTCGGGGTGGGAAACTGTTTTTT.

This clone was found many times. The rearrangement joins TRBV28 to TRBJ2-5; D unresolved. Germline lookup yields CDR1 MDHEN and CDR2 SYDVKM. This CDR3 has 14 residues. Trimming shortened V by 2 bases and J by 2 bases, and 9 bases separated the two germline ends. CDR3 amino acids: CASSLGELQETQYF. The DNA of the CDR3 is TGTGCCAGCAGTTTAGGGGAACTGCAAGAGACCCAGTACTTC.

Here the CDR3 reads CASSYSGDEQFF. CDR3 bases: TGTGCCAGCAGTTACAGCGGGGATGAGCAGTTCTTC. This chain joins TRBV6-5 and TRBJ2-1; the match to TRBD2 covers 7 bases. This CDR3 comprises 12 residues. V shed 2 bases, J shed 8 bases, and the junction held 0 bases outside the gene matches. The germline CDR1 and CDR2 sequences are MNHEY and SVGAGI.

Ten or more counts support this clone. V and J are TRBV29-1 and TRBJ2-1, with 10 bases fitting TRBD2. The CDR3 consists of 14 residues. The V gene's germline CDR1 is SQVTM and CDR2 ANQGSEA. V was clipped by 8 bases and J by 4 bases; unmatched bases: 8. This chain's CDR3 is CSTTGLATYNEQFF. CDR3 DNA sequence: TGCAGCACGACGGGACTAGCGACGTACAATGAGCAGTTCTTC.